This TCR beta chain was identified in a study of blood T cell repertoires in COVID-19. Study-wide background: Samples representing acute and convalescent COVID-19 were sourced from the United States, Italy and Spain. T cells, B-cell-depleted T cells, or PBMCs provided the cDNA or gDNA that served as material.

V was clipped by 3 bases and J by 4 bases; unmatched bases: 5. Germline loops: CDR1 LGHNA, CDR2 YSLEER. CDR3 length equals 15 residues. Under the authors' procedure: Reference gene primer amplification yielded estimated nucleated cell counts. The method was immunoSEQ multiplex PCR; TCRdb's version includes in-frame clones alone and lacks a portion of them. The V and J calls and clone size were taken over from that table, and D and trimming were inferred from the DNA. Among about 180,000 clones listed, about 84% were seen once. While infection was still active, Seattle patients were enrolled and then followed longitudinally.

The sample taken for sequencing was peripheral blood. This sequence was found in a person in their 70s with COVID-19, enrolled during active disease. V usage is TRBV4-3 and J usage is TRBJ1-5; 8 bases agree with TRBD1. The CDR3 here is CASSQDHRGNQPQHF. CDR3 DNA: TGCGCCAGCAGCCAGGACCACAGGGGGAATCAGCCCCAGCATTTT.